This is a list of T cell receptor beta chains from one sample in a study of cytotoxic CD8 clonotypes in ibrutinib-treated CLL. Sequencing was performed with immunoSEQ multiplex PCR; in TCRdb, only in-frame clones are kept and a portion is missing. Of about 270,000 clones in the sample, roughly 76% were seen once. The starting material was PBMCs, obtained at disease progression, from a patient treated with ibrutinib. Source of these receptors: a human donor with chronic lymphocytic leukemia. CDR3s include the opening cysteine and the closing phenylalanine or tryptophan. The D gene is left open where the match is weak. Rows give clone size only sometimes, using once, few, many, or a class for an expanded clone.

clone size	V gene	D gene	J gene	CDR3 protein	CDR3 DNA
few	TRBV2	TRBD2	TRBJ2-7	CASSGLAGYEQYF	TGTGCCAGCAGTGGGCTAGCGGGGTACGAGCAGTACTTC
once	TRBV20-1	.	TRBJ1-2	CSARRPYGYTF	TGCAGTGCTAGGCGTCCCTATGGCTACACCTTC
.	TRBV7-8	.	TRBJ2-3	CASSFGAGTTDTQYF	TGTGCCAGCAGCTTCGGCGCAGGGACCACAGATACGCAGTATTTT
.	TRBV2	.	TRBJ2-7	CASRSDQRYEQYF	TGTGCCAGCAGGTCGGACCAGCGCTACGAGCAGTACTTC
.	TRBV7-2	.	TRBJ2-1	CASSPGGGWVYNEQFF	TGTGCCAGCAGCCCAGGTGGGGGGTGGGTCTACAATGAGCAGTTCTTC
.	TRBV19	TRBD2	TRBJ2-1	CASSIVGGSSYNEQFF	TGTGCCAGTAGTATAGTCGGCGGGAGCTCCTACAATGAGCAGTTCTTC
.	TRBV28	.	TRBJ2-3	CASSFPGGFTDTQYF	TGTGCCAGCAGTTTCCCTGGAGGGTTCACAGATACGCAGTATTTT
.	TRBV7-9	.	TRBJ2-7	CASSLGSNEQYF	TGTGCCAGCAGCTTAGGGTCCAACGAGCAGTACTTC
.	TRBV7-6	.	TRBJ1-2	CASSLEANYGYTF	TGTGCCAGCAGCTTAGAAGCTAACTATGGCTACACCTTC
.	TRBV27	.	TRBJ1-2	CASRTLYREGGYTF	TGTGCCAGCAGGACACTCTACCGTGAGGGTGGCTACACCTTC
once	TRBV14	TRBD2	TRBJ2-5	CASSHLLAGGETQYF	TGTGCCAGCAGCCACTTACTAGCGGGGGGAGAGACCCAGTACTTC
.	TRBV6-6	.	TRBJ1-1	CASSYSTRDVEAFF	TGTGCCAGCAGTTACTCCACCCGGGATGTTGAAGCTTTCTTT
.	TRBV9	.	TRBJ2-5	CASSVGPWREETQYF	TGTGCCAGCAGCGTAGGTCCCTGGCGCGAAGAGACCCAGTACTTC
few	TRBV5-1	TRBD1	TRBJ2-7	CASSSWTGVTYEQYF	TGCGCCAGCAGCTCCTGGACAGGGGTTACCTACGAGCAGTACTTC
.	TRBV7-3	TRBD2	TRBJ2-5	CASSLAGGRETQYF	TGTGCCAGCAGCTTAGCGGGGGGGCGAGAGACCCAGTACTTC
.	TRBV5-4	TRBD2	TRBJ2-3	CASSSGLAGRNRTDTQYF	TGTGCCAGCAGCTCGGGACTAGCGGGGAGAAACCGCACAGATACGCAGTATTTT
.	TRBV29-1	.	TRBJ2-7	CSVLRGSSYEQYF	TGCAGCGTTCTCAGAGGTAGCTCCTACGAGCAGTACTTC
.	TRBV11-3	TRBD1	TRBJ2-7	CASSFGTVTSEQYF	TGTGCCAGCAGCTTCGGGACAGTCACCTCCGAGCAGTACTTC
.	TRBV5-1	.	TRBJ2-3	CASSLSGNTDTQYF	TGCGCCAGCAGCTTGTCGGGGAACACAGATACGCAGTATTTT
.	TRBV5-1	TRBD1	TRBJ2-7	CASSAPGGKYEQYF	TGCGCCAGCAGCGCCCCAGGGGGCAAATACGAGCAGTACTTC
.	TRBV11-2	.	TRBJ2-4	CASSSHGGNIQYF	TGTGCCAGCAGCTCCCATGGGGGTAACATTCAGTACTTC
.	TRBV7-6	TRBD2	TRBJ2-7	CASRPGTSGSYEQYF	TGTGCCAGCAGGCCCGGGACTAGCGGGTCCTACGAGCAGTACTTC
few	TRBV5-6	.	TRBJ1-2	CASSLDLGNYTF	TGTGCCAGCAGCTTGGACCTGGGAAACTACACCTTC
.	TRBV7-9	.	TRBJ1-2	CASSLPGPLDYGYTF	TGTGCCAGCAGCTTGCCGGGACCCCTAGACTATGGCTACACCTTC
.	TRBV18	TRBD2	TRBJ2-7	CASSPLAGESEQYF	TGTGCCAGCTCACCTCTAGCGGGAGAAAGCGAGCAGTACTTC
once	TRBV7-3	.	TRBJ1-1	CASSSTREGRITEAFF	TGTGCCAGCAGCTCCACACGAGAGGGGAGGATCACTGAAGCTTTCTTT
once	TRBV13	TRBD2	TRBJ2-3	CASSLRTSGRGDTQYF	TGTGCCAGCAGCTTAAGGACTAGCGGGAGAGGAGATACGCAGTATTTT
.	TRBV7-3	.	TRBJ1-6	CASSPPRGGFNSPLHF	TGTGCCAGCAGCCCCCCCAGGGGCGGGTTTAATTCACCCCTCCACTTT
.	TRBV6-6	.	TRBJ1-6	CASSRPGTWSPLHF	TGTGCCAGCAGCCGCCCAGGGACGTGGTCACCCCTCCACTTT
few	TRBV21-1	.	TRBJ2-7	CASSKVSGEQYF	TGTGCCAGCAGCAAAGTTAGCGGCGAGCAGTACTTC
many	TRBV6-5	.	TRBJ1-5	CASSIRTGNQPQHF	TGTGCCAGCAGTATCAGGACGGGCAATCAGCCCCAGCATTTT
few	TRBV29-1	.	TRBJ1-2	CSVEDPWGPLRYGYTF	TGCAGCGTTGAAGATCCCTGGGGGCCCTTACGATATGGCTACACCTTC
.	TRBV9	.	TRBJ2-7	CASSPGDGPYEQYF	TGTGCCAGCAGCCCCGGGGACGGTCCCTACGAGCAGTACTTC
.	TRBV18	TRBD1	TRBJ1-6	CASSPSGTAKNSPLHF	TGTGCCAGCTCACCTTCCGGGACAGCAAAGAATTCACCCCTCCACTTT
.	TRBV5-7	.	TRBJ2-5	CASSLVRMPQETQYF	TGTGCCAGCAGCTTGGTACGGATGCCCCAAGAGACCCAGTACTTC
.	TRBV2	TRBD2	TRBJ2-5	CASSEPRGGRNQETQYF	TGTGCCAGCAGTGAACCCCGGGGGGGTAGAAATCAAGAGACCCAGTACTTC
.	TRBV4-3	.	TRBJ2-3	CASSQNGGDTQYF	TGCGCCAGCAGCCAAAATGGGGGAGATACGCAGTATTTT
.	TRBV4-1	TRBD2	TRBJ2-7	CASSRGLDYEQYF	TGCGCCAGCAGCCGGGGACTAGACTACGAGCAGTACTTC
.	TRBV7-9	.	TRBJ1-5	CASSFSGGSNQPQHF	TGTGCCAGCAGCTTCTCCGGGGGAAGCAATCAGCCCCAGCATTTT
.	TRBV7-9	TRBD1	TRBJ2-7	CASSLPGQVYEQYF	TGTGCCAGCAGCTTACCGGGACAGGTATACGAGCAGTACTTC
once	TRBV6-6	.	TRBJ1-6	CASTALPVIDNSPLHF	TGTGCCAGCACCGCTCTCCCGGTAATCGATAATTCACCCCTCCACTTT
.	TRBV6-6	.	TRBJ2-7	CASSPAQGRYEQYF	TGTGCCAGCAGTCCCGCGCAGGGGAGGTACGAGCAGTACTTC
few	TRBV13	TRBD1	TRBJ2-7	CASRRTGEYWEQYF	TGTGCCAGCAGGCGGACAGGCGAATACTGGGAGCAGTACTTC
.	TRBV13	TRBD1	TRBJ1-1	CASSRDRTEAFF	TGTGCCAGCAGCAGGGACAGAACTGAAGCTTTCTTT
.	TRBV23-1	.	TRBJ1-5	CASPTTWDTAPFNQPQHF	TGCGCCAGCCCGACAACGTGGGACACCGCACCTTTTAATCAGCCCCAGCATTTT
.	TRBV15	.	TRBJ2-6	CATSSFWANVLTF	TGTGCCACCAGCTCATTCTGGGCCAACGTCCTGACTTTC
.	TRBV9	.	TRBJ2-7	CASSGGRVSYEQYF	TGTGCCAGCAGCGGAGGCAGGGTGTCCTACGAGCAGTACTTC
.	TRBV9	TRBD2	TRBJ2-1	CASSVSAPGGFYNEQFF	TGTGCCAGCAGCGTCTCTGCTCCGGGAGGGTTTTACAATGAGCAGTTCTTC
.	TRBV5-5	.	TRBJ2-2	CASSLSHYTGELFF	TGTGCCAGCAGCTTGTCACACTACACCGGGGAGCTGTTTTTT